Below, one T cell receptor (beta chain) is given with its context. Its antigen is not known. This sample is drawn from a study of blood T cells in healthy people across ages. Notes on the study in general: It was found that TCR beta diversity correlated strongly with the percentage of naive T cells. A conclusive naive versus antigen-experienced comparison was prevented by the unsorted PBMCs.

Germline loops: CDR1 DFQATT, CDR2 SNEGSKA (reference sequence). Trimming cost V 2 bases and J 3 bases, with 5 bases left between them. CDR3 length equals 11 residues. Primed by a sample-barcoded 5' primer and a J-beta primer mix, a second PCR proceeded for roughly 7 to 12 cycles. Through a template-switch adaptor with 12 random nucleotides, each cDNA molecule received a tag. TCRdb fed the 5' RACE reads into MiXCR, producing one record per CDR3 protein. The sample shows some 900,000 distinct CDR3 sequences, 45% to 50% of them seen only once. The gene calls are TRBV20-1 and TRBJ2-7; no clear D gene. The TCR originated in a man aged 25 to 40 in good health. Sequencing used blood. CDR3 DNA: TGCAGTGCTAGACGAAGCTACGAGCAGTACTTC. Its translation is CSARRSYEQYF.